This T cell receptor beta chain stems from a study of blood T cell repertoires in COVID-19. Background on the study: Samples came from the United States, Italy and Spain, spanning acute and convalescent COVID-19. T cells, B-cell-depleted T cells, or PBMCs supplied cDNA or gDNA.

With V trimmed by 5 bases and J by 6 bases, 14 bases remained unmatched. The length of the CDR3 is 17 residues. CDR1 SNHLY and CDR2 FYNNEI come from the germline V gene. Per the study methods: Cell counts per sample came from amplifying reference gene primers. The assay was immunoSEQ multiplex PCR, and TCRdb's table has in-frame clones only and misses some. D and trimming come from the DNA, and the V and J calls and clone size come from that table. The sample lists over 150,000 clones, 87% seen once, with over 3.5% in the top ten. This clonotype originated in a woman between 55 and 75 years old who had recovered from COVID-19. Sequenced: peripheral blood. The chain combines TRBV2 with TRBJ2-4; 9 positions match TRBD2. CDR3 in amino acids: CASSSSPWRGGGNIQYF. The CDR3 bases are TGTGCCAGCAGTTCCTCCCCTTGGCGGGGGGGCGGAAACATTCAGTACTTC.